This T cell receptor beta chain was obtained from a study of CD8 T cells in ankylosing spondylitis. This clonotype was seen a handful of times. One entry per CDR3 protein, called by TCRdb with MiXCR from the 5' RACE reads. The sample holds 300,000 to 400,000 distinct CDR3 sequences, roughly 22% seen once. V was cut by 6 bases and J by 7 bases, with 7 bases left in between. CDR1 is MGHDK, CDR2 SYGVNS, per germline. The CDR3 runs to 11 residues. The V and J genes are TRBV25-1 and TRBJ2-1; no clear D. The sequence came from a male donor with ankylosing spondylitis or in good health (not recorded which). What was sequenced was blood, either unsorted or a sorted T cell fraction (not recorded which). This CDR3 reads CASRKWNEQFF. CDR3 coding DNA: TGTGCCAGCAGGAAGTGGAATGAGCAGTTCTTC.